These 26 T cell receptor beta chains were sequenced from one sample in a study of CD8+CD57+ T cells in acquired aplastic anemia. Both TCR beta VDJ combination and CDR3 sequence profiling were carried out. Genomic DNA was the template for this profiling. Via MiXCR, TCRdb re-called the reads, giving one row per CDR3 protein. The sample comprises more than 200,000 distinct CDR3 sequences, roughly 53% of which are singletons, and about 20% rests with the top ten. The sequenced patients had an expansion of CD8+CD57+ cells seen by flow cytometry. The material sequenced was sorted CD4+, CD8+, or CD8+CD57+ T cells (not recorded which) from PBMCs. The receptor source for this set is a human donor with aplastic anemia.

The V call is TRBV20-1, the J call TRBJ2-7; D is unclear. V was trimmed by 2 bases and J by 0 bases, leaving 14 bases between them. The CDR3 loop spans 15 amino acids. Germline CDR1 is DFQATT and CDR2 is SNEGSKA (reference sequence). CDR3 sequence reads: CSARKWSPSSYEQYF. The CDR3 DNA follows: TGCAGTGCTAGAAAATGGAGCCCGAGCTCCTACGAGCAGTACTTC.

The gene calls are TRBV15 and TRBJ1-6, with TRBD1 identical over 8 bases. The CDR3 sequence is 18 residues long. Trimming cost V 3 bases and J 10 bases; bases outside gene matches: 17. The germline CDR1 and CDR2 sequences are LNHNV and YYDKDF (reference sequence). The CDR3: CATSSLPPGQGAESPLHF. CDR3 nucleotides: TGTGCCACCAGCAGCTTGCCCCCCGGTCAGGGGGCGGAATCACCCCTCCACTTT.

This clonotype has at least ten counts. This chain connects TRBV28 to TRBJ1-1; D unresolved. CDR1 is MDHEN and CDR2 is SYDVKM in the germline V gene. The ends were cut back, 6 bases at V and 0 bases at J, with 2 bases in the middle. The CDR3 is 11 residues long. Here the CDR3 reads CASRVNTEAFF. CDR3 nucleotides: TGTGCCAGCAGGGTGAACACTGAAGCTTTCTTT.

This rearrangement joins TRBV4-1 to TRBJ1-3; D uncertain. Per the germline V gene, CDR1 is MGHRA and CDR2 is YSYEKL. The V gene lost 0 bases and the J gene lost 4 bases, with 10 bases spanning the gap. This CDR3 is built from 15 residues. As DNA, the CDR3 is TGCGCCAGCAGCCAAGATCGGGCTAGCGGAAACACCATATATTTT. It encodes CASSQDRASGNTIYF.

With respect to this clonotype: A much larger clone is a single base away; this may be a read error. This rearrangement joins TRBV2 to TRBJ2-7; possible D gene TRBD2, 5 bases. This CDR3 spans 14 amino acids. The germline CDR1 and CDR2 sequences are SNHLY and FYNNEI. The CDR3 DNA reads TGTGCCAGCAGTGATAAAGCGGTCTCCTACGGGCAGTACTTC. Amino acid sequence: CASSDKAVSYGQYF. The variable domain in full, completed from reference TRBV2 and TRBJ2-7, reads EPEVTQTPSHQVTQMGQEVILRCVPISNHLYFYWYRQILGQKVEFLVSFYNNEISEKSEIFDDQFSVERPDGSNFTLKIRSTKLEDSAMYFCASSDKAVSYGQYFGPGTRLTVT.

The rearrangement joins TRBV10-3 to TRBJ2-3, with D perhaps matching TRBD1 or TRBD2 (6 bases each). CDR1 and CDR2 (germline): ENHRY, SYGVKD. The V end lost 4 bases, the J end lost 5 bases, and 16 bases lay between the germline ends. This CDR3 has 15 residues. CDR3 DNA sequence: TGTGCCATCAGTGCGAGGGGCGAGGGGGGAGATACGCAGTATTTT. Amino acids: CAISARGEGGDTQYF.

In this sample, this clonotype turned up a few times. The chain links TRBV11-2 to TRBJ2-3; 8 bases fit TRBD2. Trimming at V came to 5 bases and at J to 4 bases, leaving 14 bases not matched to a gene. Per germline, CDR1 SGHAT and CDR2 FQNNGV. The CDR3 is made up of 17 amino acids. CDR3: CASSLLGSSGGADTQYF. The CDR3 nucleotides are TGTGCCAGCAGCCTACTAGGATCGAGCGGGGGTGCAGATACGCAGTATTTT.

The gene calls are TRBV10-3 and TRBJ1-4; TRBD1 agrees at 8 bases. This CDR3 spans 16 amino acids. CDR1 ENHRY and CDR2 SYGVKD come from the germline V gene. The trim removed 0 bases at V and 10 bases at J, leaving 10 bases unmatched. The CDR3 DNA reads TGTGCCATCAGTGAGTCGGGGCAGGGGGCAAAGGGAAAACTGTTTTTT. Amino acid sequence: CAISESGQGAKGKLFF.

The chain combines TRBV7-6 with TRBJ2-1; tentatively, D is TRBD1 (7 bases). Trimming pared 2 bases from V and 5 bases from J, leaving 13 bases between. CDR3 size: 15 residues. From germline, CDR1 is SGHVS and CDR2 FNYEAQ. CDR3 protein: CASSLRGGTDNEQFF. The CDR3 region has the DNA TGTGCCAGCAGCTTACGCGGAGGGACAGACAATGAGCAGTTCTTC.

In this sample, this clonotype turned up many times. This sequence joins TRBV2 and TRBJ1-5, with D perhaps matching TRBD1 (5 bases). The CDR3 length is 13 residues. The germline V and J ends were trimmed by 10 bases and 4 bases, with 14 bases remaining between them. The germline V gene has CDR1 SNHLY and CDR2 FYNNEI. Here the CDR3 DNA reads TGTGCCACCCACGGGGCGCGGAATCAGCCCCAGCATTTT. Protein: CATHGARNQPQHF. The full variable domain, its missing parts supplied by reference TRBV2 and TRBJ1-5, is EPEVTQTPSHQVTQMGQEVILRCVPISNHLYFYWYRQILGQKVEFLVSFYNNEISEKSEIFDDQFSVERPDGSNFTLKIRSTKLEDSAMYFCATHGARNQPQHFGDGTRLSIL.

As to this clonotype: At one end, the junction sequence differs from germline, possibly due to a read error. This rearrangement joins TRBV10-1 to TRBJ2-1, with TRBD1 as a possible D gene (5 bases). The CDR3 spans 14 residues. Germline lookup yields CDR1 WNHNN and CDR2 SYGVQD (reference sequence). For the CDR3, the DNA is TGCGCCAGCTCTATCAGGTCAAGCAGGGAAAGGCGCAATTTC. It encodes CASSIRSSRERRNF.

The V and J genes are TRBV12-3 or TRBV12-4 and TRBJ2-1; unclear D gene. The CDR3 extends over 12 amino acids. Trimming pared 6 bases from V and 6 bases from J, leaving 9 bases between. CDR3 loop: CASSYLTNEQFF. DNA for the CDR3: TGTGCCAGCAGCTACCTGACCAATGAGCAGTTCTTC.

This clonotype was recorded at least ten times. CDR3 in amino acids: CASRGGSADKNGELFF. Written as DNA, the CDR3 is TGTGCCAGCAGGGGGGGTTCGGCAGATAAGAACGGGGAGCTGTTTTTT. This sequence joins TRBV5-4 and TRBJ2-2; D is perhaps TRBD2 (6 bases). Trimming removed 5 bases at V and 7 bases at J, with 21 bases between. This CDR3 contains 16 residues. Germline values: CDR1 SGHNT, CDR2 YYREEE (reference sequence).

J is TRBJ2-7 and V is TRBV2; no definite D call. From germline, CDR1 is SNHLY and CDR2 FYNNEI. V gave up 6 bases and J gave up 2 bases, with 11 bases separating them. This CDR3 has 13 residues. CDR3 nucleotide sequence: TGTGCCAGCAGGGGAACAAAGACCTACGAGCAGTACTTC. Translating gives CASRGTKTYEQYF.

In this sample, this clonotype turned up many times. The chain links TRBV9 to TRBJ2-7; 7 bases fit TRBD1. Per germline, CDR1 SGDLS and CDR2 YYNGEE. The V segment lost 4 bases and the J segment 3 bases; nucleotides outside the gene matches: 7. The CDR3 is 14 residues long. The CDR3 nucleotides read TGTGCCAGCAGCCCAACGACAGGGATCTACGAGCAGTACTTC. Its translation is CASSPTTGIYEQYF. The variable domain in full, completed from reference TRBV9 and TRBJ2-7, reads DSGVTQTPKHLITATGQRVTLRCSPRSGDLSVYWYQQSLDQGLQFLIQYYNGEERAKGNILERFSAQQFPDLHSELNLSSLELGDSALYFCASSPTTGIYEQYFGPGTRLTVT.

The table lists this clonotype with many counts. The chain recombines TRBV20-1 with TRBJ1-1; TRBD1 matches at 11 bases. With 6 bases clipped from V and 3 bases from J, the junction kept 6 bases outside the gene matches. This CDR3 comprises 14 residues. The V gene's germline CDR1 is DFQATT and CDR2 SNEGSKA (reference sequence). The CDR3 loop reads CSARTGGAYTEAFF. The CDR3 DNA sequence: TGCAGTGCCCGGACAGGGGGCGCTTACACTGAAGCTTTCTTT.

The sample holds many counts of this clonotype. J is TRBJ2-3 and V is TRBV7-9; D ambiguous. Germline assignment: CDR1 SEHNR and CDR2 FQNEAQ (reference sequence). The V and J ends lost 1 base and 5 bases respectively, with 1 base between them. The CDR3 is 11 residues long. The CDR3 spells CASSLEDTQYF. CDR3 in DNA: TGTGCCAGCAGCTTAGAAGATACGCAGTATTTT.

In regard to this clonotype: This is likely a read error, given that the CDR3 carries no conserved phenylalanine or tryptophan at its end. The rearrangement links TRBV7-9 to TRBJ2-2; D possibly uses TRBD1 or TRBD2 (5 bases each). The CDR3 totals 16 residues. In germline, CDR1 is SEHNR, CDR2 FQNEAQ (reference sequence). V lost 1 base, J lost 6 bases, and 15 bases lay in between. In DNA form, the CDR3 reads TGTGCCAGCAGCTTAGGCTGGGCAGGGAGCGCCGGGGAGCTGTTTTCT. It specifies CASSLGWAGSAGELFS.

This clonotype was picked up one time. The rearrangement links TRBV2 to TRBJ1-5, with a weak D call TRBD1 (5 bases). CDR1 SNHLY and CDR2 FYNNEI come from the germline V gene. The CDR3 runs 14 residues. V shed 2 bases and J shed 6 bases, with 11 bases lying between them. The CDR3 reads CASSEWGRGQPQHF. The DNA for the CDR3 is TGTGCCAGCAGTGAATGGGGGAGGGGTCAGCCCCAGCATTTT.

As to this clonotype: Since a much larger clone is just one base distant, this may be a read error. This sequence joins TRBV12-3 or TRBV12-4 and TRBJ1-4; TRBD1 aligns across 7 bases. The length of the CDR3 is 14 residues. The CDR3 spells CASRRGGGSEKLVF. CDR3 nucleotide sequence: TGTGCCAGCAGGCGAGGGGGCGGGAGTGAAAAACTGGTTTTT.

The chain is built from TRBV7-2 and TRBJ2-5; 8 bases agree with TRBD2. V shed 4 bases, J shed 2 bases, and the junction held 6 bases outside the gene matches. Germline loops: CDR1 SGHTA, CDR2 FQGNSA. The length of the CDR3 is 15 residues. In DNA, the CDR3 is TGTGCCAGCAGCTACCGGGAGGGGGGGCAAGAGACCCAGTACTTC. It yields the protein CASSYREGGQETQYF.

This clonotype has at least ten counts. The V call is TRBV6-5, the J call TRBJ1-6, with 10 positions matching TRBD1. Looked up from germline, CDR1 is MNHEY and CDR2 is SVGAGI. V lost 0 bases and J lost 8; bases outside the gene matches: 13. This CDR3 spans 19 amino acids. CDR3 bases: TGTGCCAGCAGTTACTCGTTAGGACAGGGGGTTAGGGGCTATTCACCCCTCCACTTT. It is translated as CASSYSLGQGVRGYSPLHF.

This clonotype was observed at least ten times. The chain carries TRBV7-9 and TRBJ1-6; unclear D gene. The CDR3 is 14 residues long. Looked up from germline, CDR1 is SEHNR and CDR2 is FQNEAQ (reference sequence). With 1 base removed from V and 6 bases from J, the gap between germline ends came to 7 bases. The CDR3 DNA is TGTGCCAGCAGCTTAGTATTGAGTAATTCACCCCTCCACTTT. Translation gives CASSLVLSNSPLHF.

Here the CDR3 reads CASSHAGGYEQYF. The DNA for the CDR3 is TGTGCCAGCAGCCATGCAGGGGGCTACGAGCAGTACTTC. This rearrangement joins TRBV14 to TRBJ2-7, with 7 bases lining up with TRBD1. Germline V gives CDR1 SGHDN, CDR2 FVKESK. J gave up 3 bases and V 3 bases, and 2 bases lay outside the gene matches. The CDR3 contains 13 residues.

The chain links TRBV3-1 to TRBJ2-1, with TRBD2 identical over 12 bases. The CDR3 spans 16 residues. CDR1 is LGHDT, CDR2 YNNKEL, per germline (reference sequence). J was trimmed by 3 bases and V by 4 bases; bases with no gene match: 4. The CDR3, as DNA: TGTGCCAGCAGCCCACTACTAGCGGGGGGCTACAATGAGCAGTTCTTC. It translates to CASSPLLAGGYNEQFF.

The chain combines TRBV18 with TRBJ2-7, with 10 bases aligning to TRBD1. Unmatched junction bases numbered 8, after V lost 2 bases and J lost 7 bases. Germline assignment: CDR1 KGHSH and CDR2 LQKENI. The CDR3 is made up of 15 amino acids. The DNA for the CDR3 is TGTGCCAGCTCACCAGACAGGGGGCGCATCGGTGAGCAGTACTTC. It codes for CASSPDRGRIGEQYF.